The clone carrying this T cell receptor (beta chain) was detected only a few times. What it binds is unknown. The use of a sample-barcoded 5' primer and a J-beta primer mix characterized a second PCR of about 7 to 12 cycles. Each of the cDNA molecules was tagged by a template-switch adaptor with 12 random nucleotides. Each CDR3 protein gets one entry after TCRdb re-called the 5' RACE reads with MiXCR. The sample holds 920,000 or so distinct CDR3 sequences, under 55% seen once. The data belong to a study of blood T cells in healthy people across ages. The authors drew about 10 milliliters of peripheral blood from each donor. Study conclusions and caveats: Researchers deemed the diversity estimates from one million T cells underestimates.

The source is a woman aged 60-75 years in good health. Sequenced material: blood.

The CDR3 DNA is TGCAGTGCTAGAGATCGACTAGTTCCCAATGAGCAGTTCTTC. Translation gives CSARDRLVPNEQFF. This chain joins TRBV20-1 and TRBJ2-1, with a tentative D call TRBD2 (6 bases). Germline-derived CDR1 and CDR2 are DFQATT and SNEGSKA (reference sequence). The CDR3 is 14 residues long. V lost 0 bases, J lost 6 bases, and 12 bases lay in between.